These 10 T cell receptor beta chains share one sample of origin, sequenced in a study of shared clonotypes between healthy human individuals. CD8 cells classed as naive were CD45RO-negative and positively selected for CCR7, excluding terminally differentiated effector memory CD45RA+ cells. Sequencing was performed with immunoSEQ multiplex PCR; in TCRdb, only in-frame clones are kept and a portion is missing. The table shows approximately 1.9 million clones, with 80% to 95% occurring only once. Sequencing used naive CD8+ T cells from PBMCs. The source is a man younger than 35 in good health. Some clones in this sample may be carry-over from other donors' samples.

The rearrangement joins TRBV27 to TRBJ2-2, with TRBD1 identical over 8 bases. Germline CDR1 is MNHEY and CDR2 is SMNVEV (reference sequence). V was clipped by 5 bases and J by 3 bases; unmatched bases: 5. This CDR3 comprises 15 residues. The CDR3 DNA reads TGTGCCAGCAGTCAGAACAGGGGGGACACCGGGGAGCTGTTTTTT. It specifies CASSQNRGDTGELFF.

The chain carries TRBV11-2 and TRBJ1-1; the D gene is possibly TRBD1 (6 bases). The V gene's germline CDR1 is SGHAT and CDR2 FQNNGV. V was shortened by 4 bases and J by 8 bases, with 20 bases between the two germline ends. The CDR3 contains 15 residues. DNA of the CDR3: TGTGCCAGCAGCTATTCGAGGGGGGGCAGGGAGGAAGCTTTCTTT. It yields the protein CASSYSRGGREEAFF.

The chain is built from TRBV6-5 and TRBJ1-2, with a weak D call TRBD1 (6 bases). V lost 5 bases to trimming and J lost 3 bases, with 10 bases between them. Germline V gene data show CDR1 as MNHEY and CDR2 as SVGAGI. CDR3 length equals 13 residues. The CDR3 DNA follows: TGTGCCAGCAGTCCCGGACAGTACTATGGCTACACCTTC. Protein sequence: CASSPGQYYGYTF.

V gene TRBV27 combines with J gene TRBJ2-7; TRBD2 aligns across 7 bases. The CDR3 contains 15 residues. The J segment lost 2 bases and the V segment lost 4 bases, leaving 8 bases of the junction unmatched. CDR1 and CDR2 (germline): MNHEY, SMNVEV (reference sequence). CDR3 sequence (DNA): TGTGCCAGCAGTTCTACCTGGACTAGAGCCTACGAGCAGTACTTC. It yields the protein CASSSTWTRAYEQYF.

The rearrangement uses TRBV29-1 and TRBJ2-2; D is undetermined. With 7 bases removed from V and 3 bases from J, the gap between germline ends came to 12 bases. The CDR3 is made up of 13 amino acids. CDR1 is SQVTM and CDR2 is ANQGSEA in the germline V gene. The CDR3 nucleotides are TGCAGCGCCTTTGAGGCTGACACCGGGGAGCTGTTTTTT. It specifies CSAFEADTGELFF.

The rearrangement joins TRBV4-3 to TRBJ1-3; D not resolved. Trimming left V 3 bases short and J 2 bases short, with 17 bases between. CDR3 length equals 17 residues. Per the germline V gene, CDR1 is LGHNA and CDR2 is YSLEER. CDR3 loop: CASSHSLGRETGNTIYF. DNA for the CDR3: TGCGCCAGCAGCCACTCCCTGGGAAGAGAAACTGGAAACACCATATATTTT.

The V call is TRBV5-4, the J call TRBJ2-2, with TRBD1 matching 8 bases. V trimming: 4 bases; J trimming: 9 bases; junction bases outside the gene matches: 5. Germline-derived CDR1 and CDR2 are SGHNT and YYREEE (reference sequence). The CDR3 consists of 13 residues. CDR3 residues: CASSRDRSWELFF. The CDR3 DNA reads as TGTGCCAGCAGCCGGGACAGGAGCTGGGAGCTGTTTTTT.

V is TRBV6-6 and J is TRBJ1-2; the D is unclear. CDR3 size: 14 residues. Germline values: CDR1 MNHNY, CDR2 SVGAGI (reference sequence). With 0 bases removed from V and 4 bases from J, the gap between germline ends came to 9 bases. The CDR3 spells CASSYSALIYGYTF. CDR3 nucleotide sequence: TGTGCCAGCAGTTACTCTGCTCTGATCTATGGCTACACCTTC.

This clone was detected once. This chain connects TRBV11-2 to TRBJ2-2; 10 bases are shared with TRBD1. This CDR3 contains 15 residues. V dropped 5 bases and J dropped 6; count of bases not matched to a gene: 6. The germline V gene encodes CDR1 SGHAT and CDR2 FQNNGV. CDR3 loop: CASSGRDRGPGELFF. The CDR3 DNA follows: TGTGCCAGCAGCGGACGGGACAGGGGCCCCGGGGAGCTGTTTTTT.

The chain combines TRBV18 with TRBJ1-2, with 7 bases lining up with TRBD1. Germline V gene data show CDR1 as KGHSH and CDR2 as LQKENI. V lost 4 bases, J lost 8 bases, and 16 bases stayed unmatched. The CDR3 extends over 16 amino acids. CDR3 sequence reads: CASSLVGTDFVSGYTF. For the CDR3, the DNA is TGTGCCAGCTCACTTGTGGGGACAGACTTCGTGTCCGGCTACACCTTC.